This note documents a single T cell receptor (beta chain) sequence. Its antigen target is currently unknown. One junction end disagrees with the germline gene, perhaps due to a read error. The trial excluded patients who had a history of autoimmune disease or were on systemic immunosuppression. Peripheral blood for TCR sequencing was collected from all dose cohorts at baseline, on cycle 4 day 1, and on cycle 7 day 1. Samples were obtained from an open-label, multicenter, first-in-human phase I dose-escalation trial of ivuxolimab. Adults with locally advanced or metastatic head and neck squamous cell, hepatocellular, melanoma or renal cell carcinoma were enrolled in the trial. Before TCR sequencing, CD4+ and CD8+ T cells were separately sorted from peripheral blood. The CDR3, cysteine through phenylalanine, is 12 amino acids long. CDR3 DNA is the only sequence kept; it has 36 bases, read in frame from the first base. In the germline V gene (reference sequence), CDR1 corresponds to LNHDA and CDR2 to SQIVND.

The data belong to a study of OX40 agonist ivuxolimab in advanced cancers. As for the study more broadly: Ivuxolimab, which targeted the costimulatory receptor OX40 (CD134), was an agonistic, fully human IgG2 monoclonal antibody. Intravenous ivuxolimab was administered to patients every 2 weeks at six dose levels: 0.01, 0.1, 0.3, 1.5, 3 and 10 mg/kg. Partial responses occurred in three dose-escalation patients: two with cutaneous melanoma and one with hepatocellular carcinoma. Of the approximately 50 dose-escalation patients, hepatocellular carcinoma was present in roughly 19, melanoma in roughly 15, renal cell carcinoma in 9 and head and neck cancer in 9. Peripheral TCRbeta sequencing aimed to test whether ivuxolimab altered TCR sequence diversity and caused clonal T-cell expansion. In the dose-escalation cohort, roughly 80% of patients were male, and the mean age was around 60 years, with a range of roughly 23 to 85. Prior anti-PD-1, anti-PD-L1 or anti-CTLA-4 therapy was permitted, and checkpoint inhibitors had been received by less than 45% of dose-escalation patients. The paper covers the monotherapy dose-escalation part of the phase I ivuxolimab trial, which included N of about 50 patients. Overall results and qualifications from the work: The antigen specificity of the peripheral T cells that underwent clonal expansion was not determined. At doses of 0.1 to 3.0 mg/kg, clonal expansion of both CD4+ and CD8+ T cells in blood was seen between baseline and week 6. After ivuxolimab, expanded clones were on average more numerous among CD8+ T cells than among CD4+ T cells. In the 0.1-3.0 mg/kg groups, partial responders were among the patients with the lowest normalized peripheral clonal expansion, particularly in CD8+ T cells. Low levels of normalized T-cell clonal expansion were also seen in some patients who did not respond.

Genomic DNA was extracted from sorted cells for sequencing of the TCRbeta CDR3 region. The immunoSEQ Assay was used for sequencing of TCRbeta CDR3 regions. TCRdb holds this immuneACCESS table with in-frame rearrangements only. Some clones are missing; in checked studies, unresolved V genes explain under half, and the rest has no known cause. This sample holds tens of thousands of clones; 90% were observed only once. The top ten clones comprise about 0.35% of the sample. The chain couples TRBV19 to TRBJ2-1, with the D assignment possibly TRBD1 or TRBD2, given 5 matching bases for each. The receptor was derived from an adult with an advanced solid tumor such as melanoma, head and neck, liver or kidney cancer. Sequencing was performed on CD4+ or CD8+ T cells sorted from blood, taken in a trial of the OX40 agonist ivuxolimab. The nucleotide sequence reads as follows: TGTGCCAGTAGTACCACCTCGGGACGAGCACTCTTC. It translates as CASSTTSGRALF.